The rows below give T cell receptor beta chains drawn from one sample of a study of identical twins. Using its own MiXCR run on the 5' RACE reads, TCRdb lists one record per CDR3 protein. The sample lists 1.5 million to 2 million distinct CDR3 sequences, more than 30% seen once, with roughly 0.3% in the top ten. Sequenced sample: cord blood. These receptors all come from a newborn girl in good health. Both conserved end residues are part of each CDR3. D genes are given only for firm matches. Rows give clone size only sometimes, using once, few, many, or a class for an expanded clone.

d_gene	v_gene	abundance	j_gene	CDR3nt	CDR3aa
TRBD1	TRBV7-4	-	TRBJ1-6	TGTGCCAGCAGCTTGGCGTCTGACAGGGGGCATTCACCCCCCCACTTT	CASSLASDRGHSPPHF
-	TRBV5-6	-	TRBJ2-3	TGTGCCAGCAGCTTGGCAGCCCGGACGAAAGATACGCAGTATTTT	CASSLAARTKDTQYF
-	TRBV11-2	few	TRBJ2-1	TGTGCCAGCAGCCTCCAAGGACAGCAGTTGACCTACAATGAGCAGTTCTTC	CASSLQGQQLTYNEQFF
TRBD2	TRBV18	few	TRBJ2-3	TGTGCCAGCTCACCTAAGGGACTAGCGCGTACAGATACGCAGTATTTT	CASSPKGLARTDTQYF
-	TRBV20-1	-	TRBJ2-1	TGCAGTGCTAGAGAAGGTTTTAGCTCCTACAATGAGCAGTTCTTC	CSAREGFSSYNEQFF
-	TRBV20-1	few	TRBJ1-5	TGCAGTGCTAGAGATCCGGTGGGACCCAATCAGCCCCAGCATTTT	CSARDPVGPNQPQHF
-	TRBV6-1	few	TRBJ1-2	TGTGCCAGCAGGTTCAGTGACACCTATGGCTACACCTTC	CASRFSDTYGYTF
-	TRBV9	-	TRBJ2-1	TGTGCCAGCAGCGCAGACGCGGGGTCCTACAATGAGCAGTTCTTC	CASSADAGSYNEQFF
-	TRBV6-2/TRBV6-3	-	TRBJ2-3	TGTGCCAGCAGTCCGACTAGACACAGCACAGATACGCAGTATTTT	CASSPTRHSTDTQYF
-	TRBV11-2	few	TRBJ2-7	TGTGCCAGCAGCCCTCTATCTGGCACCTACGAGCAGTACTTC	CASSPLSGTYEQYF
-	TRBV24-1	-	TRBJ2-4	TGTGCCACCAGTGATACTCGGAGGGGCAAAAACATTCAGTACTTC	CATSDTRRGKNIQYF
-	TRBV24-1	-	TRBJ1-4	TGTGCCACGCAGGGTGAAACTAATGAAAAACTGTTTTTT	CATQGETNEKLFF
-	TRBV18	few	TRBJ2-7	TGTGCCAGCTCATCCCGACAGACCTACGAGCAGTACTTC	CASSSRQTYEQYF
TRBD1	TRBV12-3/TRBV12-4	few	TRBJ2-7	TGTGCCAGCAGTCAGGACAGGGGACAGTACGAGCAGTACTTC	CASSQDRGQYEQYF
-	TRBV14	-	TRBJ1-1	TGTGCCAGCAGCCAAGAGTGGGGGGATAGGAGCACTGAAGCTTTCTTT	CASSQEWGDRSTEAFF
-	TRBV29-1	-	TRBJ2-6	TGCAGCGTTGAGTCACCTACGTCTGGGGCCAACGTCCTGACTTTC	CSVESPTSGANVLTF
TRBD1	TRBV24-1	few	TRBJ1-2	TGTGCCACCAGTGAGCCGACAGGGGATGGCTATGGCTACACCTTC	CATSEPTGDGYGYTF
-	TRBV7-2	-	TRBJ2-4	TGTGCCAGCAGCTTAGTGGCGTGGAACATTCAGTACTTC	CASSLVAWNIQYF
-	TRBV5-5	-	TRBJ2-4	TGTGCCAACAGCTTGGACGGTTTAGCCAAAAACATTCAGTACTTC	CANSLDGLAKNIQYF
-	TRBV28	-	TRBJ1-2	TGTGCCAGCAGTTTAGAGCTGGGGCTCGGCTATGGCTACACCTTC	CASSLELGLGYGYTF
-	TRBV6-6	few	TRBJ1-5	TGTGCCAGCAGTTCCCGCGGGGCCGTCAATCAGCCCCAGCATTTT	CASSSRGAVNQPQHF
-	TRBV10-3	many	TRBJ2-1	TGTGCCATCAGTGCCGGACTCCTTAACAATGAGCAGTTCTTC	CAISAGLLNNEQFF
-	TRBV12-3/TRBV12-4	-	TRBJ1-1	TGTGCCAGCACGGGGCAGCAGAACACTGAAGCTTTCTTT	CASTGQQNTEAFF
TRBD2	TRBV12-3/TRBV12-4	many	TRBJ2-1	TGTGCCAGCAGTCCACTAGCGGGAGAAGGGAATGAGCAGTTCTTC	CASSPLAGEGNEQFF
TRBD1	TRBV9	-	TRBJ1-2	TGTGCCAGCAGCGTGGTCGGGACAGGCCCCCGAAACTATGGCTACACCTTC	CASSVVGTGPRNYGYTF
TRBD1	TRBV11-2	-	TRBJ1-2	TGTGCCAGCAGCTTAGGACCCGGGACAGGGCCTTACTATGGCTACACCTTC	CASSLGPGTGPYYGYTF
TRBD2	TRBV6-5	-	TRBJ2-7	TGTGCCAGCAGTTACTTAATAGCGGGAGGGCCCTACGAGCAGTACTTC	CASSYLIAGGPYEQYF